The 21 T cell receptor beta chains in this list originate from one sample, sequenced in a study of OX40 agonist ivuxolimab in advanced cancers. Using immunoSEQ multiplex PCR, the repertoire was profiled, and TCRdb retains in-frame clones only, with some absent. The top ten clones hold roughly 15% of a sample with about 17,000 clones, about 84% of them seen once. The sample consisted of CD4+ or CD8+ T cells sorted from blood, taken in a trial of the OX40 agonist ivuxolimab. All receptors come from an adult with an advanced solid tumor such as melanoma, head and neck, liver or kidney cancer.

The rearrangement links TRBV12-5 to TRBJ2-2, with a possible D match to TRBD1 (5 bases). The CDR3 spans 21 residues. CDR1 is LGHNT, CDR2 FRNRAP, per germline. Trimming pared 7 bases from V and 3 bases from J, leaving 33 bases between. This CDR3 reads CASALTTPGVSPDSYTGELFF. As DNA, the CDR3 is TGTGCTAGTGCCCTCACAACACCCGGAGTTAGCCCTGACAGCTACACCGGGGAGCTGTTTTTT.

The chain carries TRBV16 and TRBJ1-2; a weak D match, TRBD1 (5 bases). Between the trimmed V and J ends, which lost 5 bases and 6 bases, there was a span of 16 bases. This CDR3 has 14 amino acids. CDR1 is KGHSY and CDR2 is FQNENV in the germline V gene. Here the CDR3 reads CASSVQGSANGYTF. CDR3 sequence (DNA): TGTGCCAGCAGCGTGCAGGGAAGTGCTAATGGCTACACCTTC. Full variable domain (remainder filled in from reference TRBV16 and TRBJ1-2): GEEVAQTPKHLVRGEGQKAKLYCAPIKGHSYVFWYQQVLKNEFKFLISFQNENVFDETGMPKERFSAKCLPNSPCSLEIQATKLEDSAVYFCASSVQGSANGYTFGSGTRLTVV.

This chain connects TRBV6-6 to TRBJ1-5, with TRBD1 matching 7 bases. Germline CDR1 is MNHNY and CDR2 is SVGAGI (reference sequence). With 10 bases clipped from V and 2 bases from J, the junction kept 11 bases outside the gene matches. The CDR3 extends over 15 amino acids. The CDR3 spells CAIADRSNGNQPQHF. CDR3 in DNA: TGTGCCATCGCGGACAGGTCCAATGGCAATCAGCCCCAGCATTTT.

The rearrangement links TRBV11-3 to TRBJ2-1; D is possibly TRBD1 (5 bases). From germline, CDR1 is SGHNT and CDR2 YENEEA. Trimming removed 1 base at V and 9 bases at J, with 13 bases between. This CDR3 contains 14 residues. The CDR3 protein is CASSLGPGKGEQFF. The CDR3 nucleotides read TGTGCCAGCAGCTTAGGTCCAGGGAAAGGTGAGCAGTTCTTC.

In this sample, this clone turned up once. The chain recombines TRBV10-3 with TRBJ2-2; the match to TRBD2 covers 8 bases. CDR1 and CDR2 (germline): ENHRY, SYGVKD. After removal of 3 bases from V and 7 bases from J, the junction contained 7 bases not matched to a gene. The CDR3 runs 15 residues. CDR3 region: CAISEGREENGELFF. CDR3 bases: TGTGCCATCAGTGAAGGGCGGGAGGAGAACGGGGAGCTGTTTTTT.

J is TRBJ1-1 and V is TRBV20-1, with TRBD1 identical over 8 bases. The CDR3 has 11 amino acids. CDR1 and CDR2 (germline): DFQATT, SNEGSKA (reference sequence). CDR3: CSAPQGAGAFF. The CDR3 nucleotides read TGCAGCGCACCCCAGGGGGCCGGTGCTTTCTTT.

The chain joins TRBV28 to TRBJ2-3, with D hard to call. This CDR3 is built from 13 residues. The V end was cut by 7 bases, the J end by 2 bases, with 10 bases between. Germline assignment: CDR1 MDHEN and CDR2 SYDVKM. The CDR3 bases are TGTGCCAGCACTAGGGATTTCACAGATACGCAGTATTTT. Its protein is CASTRDFTDTQYF.

This rearrangement joins TRBV10-3 to TRBJ2-3; 14 nucleotides agree with TRBD2. V dropped 0 bases and J dropped 5; count of bases not matched to a gene: 10. This CDR3 comprises 19 residues. Looked up from germline, CDR1 is ENHRY and CDR2 is SYGVKD. The CDR3 DNA sequence: TGTGCCATCAGTGAGTCTCTTGGGACTAGCGGGAGCTCCAGAGATACGCAGTATTTT. Amino acid sequence: CAISESLGTSGSSRDTQYF.

V gene TRBV13 combines with J gene TRBJ1-2; 10 bases are a match to TRBD1. With 5 bases clipped from V and 4 bases from J, the junction kept 4 bases outside the gene matches. Germline CDR1 reads PRHDT; CDR2 reads FYEKMQ (reference sequence). The CDR3 spans 14 residues. CDR3 sequence reads: CASSMGTGVYGYTF. The CDR3 nucleotides read TGTGCCAGCAGCATGGGGACAGGGGTCTATGGCTACACCTTC.

This chain uses TRBV19 with TRBJ2-2, with unresolved D. CDR1 is LNHDA, CDR2 SQIVND, per germline (reference sequence). Trimming cost V 0 bases and J 1 base, with 6 bases left between them. CDR3 length: 15 amino acids. CDR3: CASSIDGVNTGELFF. CDR3 sequence (DNA): TGTGCCAGTAGTATAGATGGGGTGAACACCGGGGAGCTGTTTTTT.

This clone has a handful of counts. The rearrangement joins TRBV6-1 to TRBJ1-3, with D uncertain. V shed 5 bases and J shed 1 base, with 9 bases lying between them. Germline values: CDR1 MNHNS, CDR2 SASEGT. CDR3 length equals 14 residues. The CDR3 DNA reads as TGTGCCAGCAGTTCCGGGGTGTCTGGAAACACCATATATTTT. Translated: CASSSGVSGNTIYF.

The chain recombines TRBV4-2 with TRBJ1-1; D is perhaps TRBD1 (6 bases). The CDR3 loop spans 12 amino acids. Trimming left V 3 bases short and J 11 bases short, with 13 bases between. Germline V lookup: CDR1 LGHNA, CDR2 YNFKEQ. The CDR3: CASSHTGLGAFF. Written as DNA, the CDR3 is TGTGCCAGCAGCCACACAGGGTTGGGGGCTTTCTTT.

A few counts support this clone. The chain carries TRBV25-1 and TRBJ2-2; D remains ambiguous. The CDR3 contains 13 residues. The germline V gene has CDR1 MGHDK and CDR2 SYGVNS. The germline V and J ends were trimmed by 8 bases and 6 bases, with 13 bases remaining between them. CDR3 protein: CASGDMGAGELFF. In DNA form, the CDR3 reads TGTGCCAGCGGAGATATGGGCGCCGGGGAGCTGTTTTTT.

V and J are TRBV7-9 and TRBJ2-3; D is possibly TRBD2 (5 bases). This CDR3 is built from 12 residues. The germline gives CDR1 SEHNR, CDR2 FQNEAQ (reference sequence). V shed 6 bases and J shed 14 bases, with 18 bases lying between them. CDR3 sequence reads: CASRLDHLGAYF. The CDR3 DNA reads TGTGCCAGCAGGCTCGACCATCTGGGAGCGTATTTT.

The V call is TRBV7-2, the J call TRBJ2-3; 11 bases match TRBD2. Trimming cost V 1 base and J 1 base; bases outside gene matches: 7. This CDR3 is 18 amino acids long. In germline, CDR1 is SGHTA, CDR2 FQGNSA. CDR3 sequence: CASSLGLAGSRGTDTQYF. CDR3 bases: TGTGCCAGCAGCTTAGGACTAGCGGGGTCAAGAGGCACAGATACGCAGTATTTT.

This rearrangement joins TRBV11-2 to TRBJ1-1; D call uncertain. CDR1 is SGHAT and CDR2 is FQNNGV in the germline V gene. V was shortened by 2 bases and J by 4 bases, with 11 bases between the two germline ends. This CDR3 contains 14 residues. The CDR3 DNA reads as TGTGCCAGCAGCTTATTGGGCAGATCCACTGAAGCTTTCTTT. Translating it yields CASSLLGRSTEAFF.

This clone is medium-sized by share. The rearrangement links TRBV4-1 to TRBJ1-1; no clear D. The V and J ends lost 6 bases and 1 base respectively, with 9 bases between them. Germline-derived CDR1 and CDR2 are MGHRA and YSYEKL. The CDR3 runs 13 residues. DNA for the CDR3: TGCGCCAGCAGGCTCGGAGGGAACACTGAAGCTTTCTTT. Residues: CASRLGGNTEAFF.

This clone has a single count. V gene TRBV7-2 combines with J gene TRBJ2-1, with 13 bases that match TRBD2. The J segment lost 8 bases and the V segment lost 0 bases, leaving 4 bases of the junction unmatched. This CDR3 spans 16 amino acids. The V gene's germline CDR1 is SGHTA and CDR2 FQGNSA. CDR3 region: CASSLAGTSGIDEQFF. The CDR3 coding sequence is TGTGCCAGCAGCTTAGCGGGGACTAGCGGGATTGATGAGCAGTTCTTC.

CDR3 nucleotides: TGTGCCAGCAGCGCCCGGGCAGCAACTAATGAAAAACTGTTTTTT. Its protein is CASSARAATNEKLFF. The V gene is TRBV7-2, the J gene TRBJ1-4; D uncertain. CDR1 and CDR2 (germline): SGHTA, FQGNSA. This CDR3 is 15 amino acids long. Trimming stripped 5 bases from V and 0 bases from J, with 10 bases between.

The chain carries TRBV7-9 and TRBJ1-1; maybe TRBD1 (6 bases). Germline assignment: CDR1 SEHNR and CDR2 FQNEAQ (reference sequence). The CDR3 is 13 residues long. V lost 3 bases, J lost 6 bases, and 11 bases lay in between. The CDR3 sequence: CASSLSGTPEAFF. CDR3 nucleotide sequence: TGTGCCAGCAGCTTGTCCGGGACACCTGAAGCTTTCTTT.

This clone is medium-sized within its sample. The rearrangement links TRBV4-1 to TRBJ2-6; 9 nucleotides line up with TRBD1. The junction had 8 bases not matched to a gene; V was cut back by 2 bases and J by 9 bases. The CDR3 is 16 residues long. Germline V gene sequence: CDR1 MGHRA, CDR2 YSYEKL. The CDR3 region is CASSQLTGGEVNVLTF. The CDR3 bases are TGCGCCAGCAGCCAACTAACAGGGGGCGAGGTCAACGTCCTGACTTTC.